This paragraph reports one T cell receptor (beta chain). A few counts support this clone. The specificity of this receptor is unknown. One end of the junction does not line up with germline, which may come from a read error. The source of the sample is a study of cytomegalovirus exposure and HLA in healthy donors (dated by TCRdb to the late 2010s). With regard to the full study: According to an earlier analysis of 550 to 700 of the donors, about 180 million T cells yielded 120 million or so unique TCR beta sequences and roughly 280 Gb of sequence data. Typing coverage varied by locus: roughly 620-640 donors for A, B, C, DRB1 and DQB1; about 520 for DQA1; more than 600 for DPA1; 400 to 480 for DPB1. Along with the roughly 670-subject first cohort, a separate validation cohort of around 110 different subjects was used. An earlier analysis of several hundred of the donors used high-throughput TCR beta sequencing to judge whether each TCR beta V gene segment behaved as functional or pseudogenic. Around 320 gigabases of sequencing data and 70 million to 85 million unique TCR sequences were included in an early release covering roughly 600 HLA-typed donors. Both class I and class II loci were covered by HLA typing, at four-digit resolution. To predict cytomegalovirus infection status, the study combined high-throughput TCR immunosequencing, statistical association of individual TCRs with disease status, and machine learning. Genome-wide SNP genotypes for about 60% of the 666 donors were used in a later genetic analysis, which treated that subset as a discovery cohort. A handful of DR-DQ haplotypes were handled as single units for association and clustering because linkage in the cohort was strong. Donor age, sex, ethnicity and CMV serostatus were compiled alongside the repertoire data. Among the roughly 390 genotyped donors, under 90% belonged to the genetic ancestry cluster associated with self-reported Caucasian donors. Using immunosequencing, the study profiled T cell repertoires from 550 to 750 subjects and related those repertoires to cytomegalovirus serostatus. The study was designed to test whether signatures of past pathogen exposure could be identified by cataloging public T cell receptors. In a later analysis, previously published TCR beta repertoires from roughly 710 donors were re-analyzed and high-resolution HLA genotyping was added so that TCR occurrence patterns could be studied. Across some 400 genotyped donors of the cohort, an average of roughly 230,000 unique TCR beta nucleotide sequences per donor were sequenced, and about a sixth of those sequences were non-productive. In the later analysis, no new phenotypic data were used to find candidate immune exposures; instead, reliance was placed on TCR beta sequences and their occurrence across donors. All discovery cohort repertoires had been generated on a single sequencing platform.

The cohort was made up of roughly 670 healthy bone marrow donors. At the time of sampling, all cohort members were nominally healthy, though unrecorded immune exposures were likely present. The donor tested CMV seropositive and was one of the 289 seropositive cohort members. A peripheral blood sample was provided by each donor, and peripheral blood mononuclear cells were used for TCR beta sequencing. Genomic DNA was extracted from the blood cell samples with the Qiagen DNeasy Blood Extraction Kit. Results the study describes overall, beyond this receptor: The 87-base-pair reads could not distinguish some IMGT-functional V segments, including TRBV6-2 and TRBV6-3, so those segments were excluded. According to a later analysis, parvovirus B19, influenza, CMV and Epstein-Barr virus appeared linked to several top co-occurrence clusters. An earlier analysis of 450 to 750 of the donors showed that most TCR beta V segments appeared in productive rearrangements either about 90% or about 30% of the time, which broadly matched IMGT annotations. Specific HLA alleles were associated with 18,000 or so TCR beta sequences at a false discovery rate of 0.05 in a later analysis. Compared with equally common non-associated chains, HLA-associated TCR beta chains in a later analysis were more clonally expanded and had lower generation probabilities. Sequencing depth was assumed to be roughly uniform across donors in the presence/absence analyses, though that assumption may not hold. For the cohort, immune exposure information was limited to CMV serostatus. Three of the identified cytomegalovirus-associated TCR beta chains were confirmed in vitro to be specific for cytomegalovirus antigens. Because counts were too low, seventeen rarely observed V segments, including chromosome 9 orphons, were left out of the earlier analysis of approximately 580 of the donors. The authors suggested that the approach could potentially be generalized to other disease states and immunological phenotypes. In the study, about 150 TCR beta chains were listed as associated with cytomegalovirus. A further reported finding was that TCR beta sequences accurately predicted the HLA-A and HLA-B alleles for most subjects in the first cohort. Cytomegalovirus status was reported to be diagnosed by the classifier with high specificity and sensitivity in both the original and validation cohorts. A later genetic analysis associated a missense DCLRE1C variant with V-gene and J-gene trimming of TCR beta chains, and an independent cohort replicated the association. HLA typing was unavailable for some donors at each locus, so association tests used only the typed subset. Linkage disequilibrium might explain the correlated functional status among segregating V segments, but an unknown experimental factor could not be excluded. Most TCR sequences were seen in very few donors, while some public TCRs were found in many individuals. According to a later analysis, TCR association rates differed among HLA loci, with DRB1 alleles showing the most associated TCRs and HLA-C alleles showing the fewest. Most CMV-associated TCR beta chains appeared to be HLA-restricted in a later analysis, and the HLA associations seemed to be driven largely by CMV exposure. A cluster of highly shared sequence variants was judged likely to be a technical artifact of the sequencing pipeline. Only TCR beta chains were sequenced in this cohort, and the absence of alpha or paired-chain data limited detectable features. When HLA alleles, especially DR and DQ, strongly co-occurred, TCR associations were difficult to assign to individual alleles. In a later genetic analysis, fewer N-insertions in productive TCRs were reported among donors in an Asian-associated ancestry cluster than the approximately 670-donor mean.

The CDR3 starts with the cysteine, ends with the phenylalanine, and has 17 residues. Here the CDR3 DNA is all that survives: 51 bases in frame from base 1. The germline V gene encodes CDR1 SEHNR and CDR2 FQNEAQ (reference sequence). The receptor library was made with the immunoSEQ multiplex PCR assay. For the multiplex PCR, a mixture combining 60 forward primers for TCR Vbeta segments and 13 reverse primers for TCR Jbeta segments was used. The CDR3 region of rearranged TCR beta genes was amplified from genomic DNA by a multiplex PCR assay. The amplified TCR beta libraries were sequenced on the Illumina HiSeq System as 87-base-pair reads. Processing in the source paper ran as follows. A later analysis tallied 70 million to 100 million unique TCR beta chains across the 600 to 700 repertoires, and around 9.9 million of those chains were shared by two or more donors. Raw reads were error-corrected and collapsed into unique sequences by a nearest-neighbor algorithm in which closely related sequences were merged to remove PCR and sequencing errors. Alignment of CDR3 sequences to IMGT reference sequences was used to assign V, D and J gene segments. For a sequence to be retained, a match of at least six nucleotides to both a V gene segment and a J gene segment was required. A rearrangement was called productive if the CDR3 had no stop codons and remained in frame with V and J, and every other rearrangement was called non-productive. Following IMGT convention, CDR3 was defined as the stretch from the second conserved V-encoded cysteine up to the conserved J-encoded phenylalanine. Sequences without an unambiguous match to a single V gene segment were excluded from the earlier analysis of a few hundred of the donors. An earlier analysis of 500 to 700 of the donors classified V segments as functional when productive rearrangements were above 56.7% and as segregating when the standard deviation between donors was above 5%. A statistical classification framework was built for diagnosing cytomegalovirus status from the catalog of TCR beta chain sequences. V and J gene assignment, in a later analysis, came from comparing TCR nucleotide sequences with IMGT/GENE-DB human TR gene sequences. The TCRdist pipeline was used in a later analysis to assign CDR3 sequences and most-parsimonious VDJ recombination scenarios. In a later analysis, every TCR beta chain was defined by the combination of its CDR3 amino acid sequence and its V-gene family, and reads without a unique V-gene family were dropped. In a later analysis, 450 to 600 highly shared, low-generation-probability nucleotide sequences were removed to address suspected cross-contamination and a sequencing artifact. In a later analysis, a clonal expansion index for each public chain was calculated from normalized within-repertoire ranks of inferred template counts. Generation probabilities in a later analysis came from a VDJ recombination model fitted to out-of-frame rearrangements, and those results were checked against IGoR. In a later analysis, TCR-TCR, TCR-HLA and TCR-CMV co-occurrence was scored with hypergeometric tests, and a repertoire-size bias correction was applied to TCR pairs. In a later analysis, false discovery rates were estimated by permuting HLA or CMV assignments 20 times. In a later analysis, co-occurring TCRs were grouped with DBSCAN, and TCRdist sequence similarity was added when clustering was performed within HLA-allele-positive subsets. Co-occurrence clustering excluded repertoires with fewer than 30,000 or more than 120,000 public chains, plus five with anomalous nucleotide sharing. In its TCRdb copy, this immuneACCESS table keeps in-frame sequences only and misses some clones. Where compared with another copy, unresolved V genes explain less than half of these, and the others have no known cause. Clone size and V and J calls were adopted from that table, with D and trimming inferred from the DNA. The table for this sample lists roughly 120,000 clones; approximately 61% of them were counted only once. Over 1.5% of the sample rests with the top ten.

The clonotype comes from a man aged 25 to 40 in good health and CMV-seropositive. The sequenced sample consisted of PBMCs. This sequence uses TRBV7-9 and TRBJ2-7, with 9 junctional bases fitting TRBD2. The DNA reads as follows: TGTTCCAGCAGCTTAGCGTTCGGGCGGGAGGGTATCCACGAGCAGTACTTC. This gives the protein CSSSLAFGREGIHEQYF.